A selection of T cell receptor beta chains follows, all from one sample in a study of T cells in tuberculosis. Data came from immunoSEQ multiplex PCR; TCRdb stores just in-frame clones and leaves some out. The data show about 38,000 clones, roughly 94% seen once. Material: PBMCs, obtained at tuberculosis diagnosis. All receptors derive from an adult with tuberculosis. CDR3s include the opening cysteine and the closing phenylalanine or tryptophan. Fields, in order: CDR3 DNA, CDR3 protein, J gene, CDR3 length, V gene, clone size, D gene. D genes are given only for firm matches. Size is omitted from some rows. Given values are once, few, many or a class for expanded clones.

CDR3 DNA: TGCGCCAGCAGCCAAGATCAAAGCGGGGGGGCCTACAATGAGCAGTTCTTC; CDR3 protein: CASSQDQSGGAYNEQFF; J gene: TRBJ2-1; CDR3 length: 17; V gene: TRBV4-1; clone size: -; D gene: TRBD2
CDR3 DNA: TGTGCCAGCAGCTTAGAATCTACAGGGGGAAACTATGGCTACACCTTC; CDR3 protein: CASSLESTGGNYGYTF; J gene: TRBJ1-2; CDR3 length: 16; V gene: TRBV7-9; clone size: once; D gene: TRBD1
CDR3 DNA: TGTGCCAGCAGCTTGTCGCGGGGGGTTCAAGAGACCCAGTACTTC; CDR3 protein: CASSLSRGVQETQYF; J gene: TRBJ2-5; CDR3 length: 15; V gene: TRBV5-8; clone size: once; D gene: TRBD2
CDR3 DNA: TGTGCCATCAGGGATAGGACAGGGGGTGATACTGAAGCTTTCTTT; CDR3 protein: CAIRDRTGGDTEAFF; J gene: TRBJ1-1; CDR3 length: 15; V gene: TRBV10-3; clone size: few; D gene: TRBD1
CDR3 DNA: TGTGCCAGCAGCCAGCAGGAGAACACTGAAGCTTTCTTT; CDR3 protein: CASSQQENTEAFF; J gene: TRBJ1-1; CDR3 length: 13; V gene: TRBV7-3; clone size: -; D gene: -
CDR3 DNA: TGTGCCAGCAGTTACGAGAACCCCTTCGGCACAGATACGCAGTATTTT; CDR3 protein: CASSYENPFGTDTQYF; J gene: TRBJ2-3; CDR3 length: 16; V gene: TRBV6-6; clone size: -; D gene: -
CDR3 DNA: TGCGCCAGCAGCCGGGCCCCTAACACTGAAGCTTTCTTT; CDR3 protein: CASSRAPNTEAFF; J gene: TRBJ1-1; CDR3 length: 13; V gene: TRBV4-1; clone size: once; D gene: -
CDR3 DNA: TGTGCCAGCAGCACCGGGACTCCCCTTGGTACTAATGAAAAACTGTTTTTT; CDR3 protein: CASSTGTPLGTNEKLFF; J gene: TRBJ1-4; CDR3 length: 17; V gene: TRBV7-8; clone size: -; D gene: -
CDR3 DNA: TGCAGCGTTGAAGACCGTCAGGGCTTGAGAGAGACCCAGTACTTC; CDR3 protein: CSVEDRQGLRETQYF; J gene: TRBJ2-5; CDR3 length: 15; V gene: TRBV29-1; clone size: -; D gene: -
CDR3 DNA: TGTGCTAGTAAAGGGGATAATCAGCCCCAGCATTTT; CDR3 protein: CASKGDNQPQHF; J gene: TRBJ1-5; CDR3 length: 12; V gene: TRBV12-5; clone size: -; D gene: -
CDR3 DNA: TGTGCCATCGGGACAGCTAACTCTAACTATGGCTACACCTTC; CDR3 protein: CAIGTANSNYGYTF; J gene: TRBJ1-2; CDR3 length: 14; V gene: TRBV28; clone size: -; D gene: TRBD1
CDR3 DNA: TGTGCCAGCAGCGCCCGGGACAGGGGGTTGAGCACTGAAGCTTTCTTT; CDR3 protein: CASSARDRGLSTEAFF; J gene: TRBJ1-1; CDR3 length: 16; V gene: TRBV11-2; clone size: -; D gene: TRBD1
CDR3 DNA: TGTGCCAGCAGCCAAAGGACAGCTAGCACAGATACGCAGTATTTT; CDR3 protein: CASSQRTASTDTQYF; J gene: TRBJ2-3; CDR3 length: 15; V gene: TRBV14; clone size: -; D gene: -
CDR3 DNA: TGCGCCAGCAGCCAAGATACGGCGACAGGGCTATACAATCAGCCCCAGCATTTT; CDR3 protein: CASSQDTATGLYNQPQHF; J gene: TRBJ1-5; CDR3 length: 18; V gene: TRBV4-1; clone size: -; D gene: TRBD1
CDR3 DNA: TGTGCCAGCAGCTCTCAGCGGGGGGATAGTAGACCCGGGGAGCTGTTTTTT; CDR3 protein: CASSSQRGDSRPGELFF; J gene: TRBJ2-2; CDR3 length: 17; V gene: TRBV11-2; clone size: -; D gene: TRBD2
CDR3 DNA: TGTGCCAGCAGTTATCAGGGGGGTATCCGGACAGATACGCAGTATTTT; CDR3 protein: CASSYQGGIRTDTQYF; J gene: TRBJ2-3; CDR3 length: 16; V gene: TRBV6-5; clone size: once; D gene: -
CDR3 DNA: TGTGCCAGCAGTTCCACACGGAACACCGGGGAGCTGTTTTTT; CDR3 protein: CASSSTRNTGELFF; J gene: TRBJ2-2; CDR3 length: 14; V gene: TRBV2; clone size: -; D gene: -
CDR3 DNA: TGTGCCAGTACCATGGGGGACAGGGATAGTTCACCCCTCCACTTT; CDR3 protein: CASTMGDRDSSPLHF; J gene: TRBJ1-6; CDR3 length: 15; V gene: TRBV19; clone size: -; D gene: TRBD1
CDR3 DNA: TGTGCCAGCAGCATGGGGCGTCGGCTGAACACTGAAGCTTTCTTT; CDR3 protein: CASSMGRRLNTEAFF; J gene: TRBJ1-1; CDR3 length: 15; V gene: TRBV21-1; clone size: -; D gene: -
CDR3 DNA: TGTGCCAGCAGCTTCACAGAGTCCTATGGCTACACCTTC; CDR3 protein: CASSFTESYGYTF; J gene: TRBJ1-2; CDR3 length: 13; V gene: TRBV7-9; clone size: -; D gene: -
CDR3 DNA: TGCGCCAGCAGCTTCACGGGGAGGACTGAAGCTTTCTTT; CDR3 protein: CASSFTGRTEAFF; J gene: TRBJ1-1; CDR3 length: 13; V gene: TRBV5-1; clone size: -; D gene: -
CDR3 DNA: TGTGCCAATGGTTCCCCGCGGGGGGGCCGTTACGAGCAGTACTTC; CDR3 protein: CANGSPRGGRYEQYF; J gene: TRBJ2-7; CDR3 length: 15; V gene: TRBV28; clone size: -; D gene: TRBD2
CDR3 DNA: TGCGCCAGCAGCTTTAATTCTGGAAACACCATATATTTT; CDR3 protein: CASSFNSGNTIYF; J gene: TRBJ1-3; CDR3 length: 13; V gene: TRBV5-1; clone size: -; D gene: -
CDR3 DNA: TGCGCCAGCAGCGTGAGCGGGGGGGCCGATTTTGAGCAGTTCTTC; CDR3 protein: CASSVSGGADFEQFF; J gene: TRBJ2-1; CDR3 length: 15; V gene: TRBV5-1; clone size: -; D gene: TRBD2
CDR3 DNA: TGTGCCAGCAGTTCTGACTGGGAGCAGTTCTTC; CDR3 protein: CASSSDWEQFF; J gene: TRBJ2-1; CDR3 length: 11; V gene: TRBV5-4; clone size: -; D gene: -
CDR3 DNA: TGTGCCAGCAGCTTGCTACAGGGGGCGAGTGAGCAGTACTTC; CDR3 protein: CASSLLQGASEQYF; J gene: TRBJ2-7; CDR3 length: 14; V gene: TRBV9; clone size: -; D gene: TRBD1
CDR3 DNA: TGTGCCAGTAGAGGACAGGGAAACACTGAAGCTTTCTTT; CDR3 protein: CASRGQGNTEAFF; J gene: TRBJ1-1; CDR3 length: 13; V gene: TRBV19; clone size: -; D gene: TRBD1
CDR3 DNA: TGTGCCAGCAGCGTAGTTGACAGGGGGCCTGGAAACACCATATATTTT; CDR3 protein: CASSVVDRGPGNTIYF; J gene: TRBJ1-3; CDR3 length: 16; V gene: TRBV9; clone size: -; D gene: TRBD1
CDR3 DNA: TGCGCCAGCAGCTTGAACGCGGGACAGGGCTACGAGCAGTACTTC; CDR3 protein: CASSLNAGQGYEQYF; J gene: TRBJ2-7; CDR3 length: 15; V gene: TRBV5-1; clone size: -; D gene: TRBD1
CDR3 DNA: TGTGCCACCAGCCGAAAGCTTAGCGGTAGCACAGATACGCAGTATTTT; CDR3 protein: CATSRKLSGSTDTQYF; J gene: TRBJ2-3; CDR3 length: 16; V gene: TRBV15; clone size: -; D gene: -
CDR3 DNA: TGTGCCAGCTTTAGGGGGGGCGACTATGGCTACACCTTC; CDR3 protein: CASFRGGDYGYTF; J gene: TRBJ1-2; CDR3 length: 13; V gene: TRBV6-5; clone size: -; D gene: -
CDR3 DNA: TGTGCCAGCAGTTCGCGTTTTAGCGGGGCTGACACCTACGAGCAGTACTTC; CDR3 protein: CASSSRFSGADTYEQYF; J gene: TRBJ2-7; CDR3 length: 17; V gene: TRBV28; clone size: -; D gene: TRBD2
CDR3 DNA: TGTGCCAGCAGCCCCCCGGGTTTCGGGACAGATACGCAGTATTTT; CDR3 protein: CASSPPGFGTDTQYF; J gene: TRBJ2-3; CDR3 length: 15; V gene: TRBV13; clone size: -; D gene: -
CDR3 DNA: TGTGCCAGCTCACCAACTAGCCACAAAACCACCTACGAGCAGTACTTC; CDR3 protein: CASSPTSHKTTYEQYF; J gene: TRBJ2-7; CDR3 length: 16; V gene: TRBV18; clone size: -; D gene: -
CDR3 DNA: TGTGCCACCAACCCGGGACAGGGGATTTCACCCCTCCACTTT; CDR3 protein: CATNPGQGISPLHF; J gene: TRBJ1-6; CDR3 length: 14; V gene: TRBV6-5; clone size: -; D gene: TRBD1
CDR3 DNA: TGTGCCAGCAGCGCCTTGGACAGGGGGCATGGTCAGCCCCAGCATTTT; CDR3 protein: CASSALDRGHGQPQHF; J gene: TRBJ1-5; CDR3 length: 16; V gene: TRBV7-9; clone size: -; D gene: TRBD1
CDR3 DNA: TGTGCCAGCAGCTTTAGTCCGGGCACAGATACGCAGTATTTT; CDR3 protein: CASSFSPGTDTQYF; J gene: TRBJ2-3; CDR3 length: 14; V gene: TRBV7-2; clone size: -; D gene: -
CDR3 DNA: TGTGCCAGCAGCTCCGGAGTTGAGCAGTTCTTC; CDR3 protein: CASSSGVEQFF; J gene: TRBJ2-1; CDR3 length: 11; V gene: TRBV7-3; clone size: -; D gene: -
CDR3 DNA: TGTGCCAGCAGCGTAGGGGAGACTGGAGGGTGGCCCCAGCATTTT; CDR3 protein: CASSVGETGGWPQHF; J gene: TRBJ1-5; CDR3 length: 15; V gene: TRBV9; clone size: -; D gene: -
CDR3 DNA: TGTGCCAGCAGCCTCTGGACAGGGACCGATAACTATGGCTACACCTTC; CDR3 protein: CASSLWTGTDNYGYTF; J gene: TRBJ1-2; CDR3 length: 16; V gene: TRBV7-8; clone size: -; D gene: TRBD1
CDR3 DNA: TGCGCCAGCAGCTTGACAGGGATTTCCAACGAGCAGTACTTC; CDR3 protein: CASSLTGISNEQYF; J gene: TRBJ2-7; CDR3 length: 14; V gene: TRBV5-1; clone size: -; D gene: -
CDR3 DNA: TGTGCCAGCTCCCCGGACAGTTACTACGAGCAGTACTTC; CDR3 protein: CASSPDSYYEQYF; J gene: TRBJ2-7; CDR3 length: 13; V gene: TRBV18; clone size: -; D gene: -
CDR3 DNA: TGTGCCAGGGGACAGGGGCCCACTGAAGCTTTCTTT; CDR3 protein: CARGQGPTEAFF; J gene: TRBJ1-1; CDR3 length: 12; V gene: TRBV30; clone size: -; D gene: TRBD1
CDR3 DNA: TGTGCCAGCAGCCAACCGACAGGGATTGAAGTCTCTGGGGCCAACGTCCTGACTTTC; CDR3 protein: CASSQPTGIEVSGANVLTF; J gene: TRBJ2-6; CDR3 length: 19; V gene: TRBV4-2; clone size: once; D gene: TRBD1
CDR3 DNA: TGTGCCAGTAGTAGCCGGGACAGGGGCCCCTACAATGAGCAGTTCTTC; CDR3 protein: CASSSRDRGPYNEQFF; J gene: TRBJ2-1; CDR3 length: 16; V gene: TRBV19; clone size: -; D gene: TRBD1
CDR3 DNA: TGTGCCAGCAGGTCCCCAGGGGGTGTAGCCTATGGCTACACCTTC; CDR3 protein: CASRSPGGVAYGYTF; J gene: TRBJ1-2; CDR3 length: 15; V gene: TRBV6-5; clone size: -; D gene: TRBD1
CDR3 DNA: TGCGCCAGCAGCCAAGGGAAAGGGGATAGCAATCAGCCCCAGCATTTT; CDR3 protein: CASSQGKGDSNQPQHF; J gene: TRBJ1-5; CDR3 length: 16; V gene: TRBV4-1; clone size: -; D gene: -
CDR3 DNA: TGTGCCAGCAGTGTGTTAGCGGGGGCGACAGATACGCAGTATTTT; CDR3 protein: CASSVLAGATDTQYF; J gene: TRBJ2-3; CDR3 length: 15; V gene: TRBV25-1; clone size: -; D gene: TRBD2
CDR3 DNA: TGTGCCAGCAGCGTACAGGGGCTGAGCACTGAAGCTTTCTTT; CDR3 protein: CASSVQGLSTEAFF; J gene: TRBJ1-1; CDR3 length: 14; V gene: TRBV9; clone size: -; D gene: -
CDR3 DNA: TGCGCCAGCGGCGCCGGGACTAGCGCCGACGAGCAGTACTTC; CDR3 protein: CASGAGTSADEQYF; J gene: TRBJ2-7; CDR3 length: 14; V gene: TRBV5-1; clone size: -; D gene: TRBD2
CDR3 DNA: TGTGCCAGCAGCCAAGAAGGAAGAAGGGGGCTCCTAATAGGATCCTACGAGCAGTACTTC; CDR3 protein: CASSQEGRRGLLIGSYEQYF; J gene: TRBJ2-7; CDR3 length: 20; V gene: TRBV14; clone size: -; D gene: TRBD1